Below, one TCR beta chain is given with its context. Its antigen is unknown. The sample belongs to a study of CD8+CD57+ T cells in acquired aplastic anemia. Turning to the study itself: On average, sorted CD4+ and CD8+ cells gave 3.2 ug of DNA.

Patients picked for sequencing had shown CD8+CD57+ cell expansion detected by flow cytometry. There are 16 residues in the CDR3. Germline assignment: CDR1 DFQATT and CDR2 SNEGSKA (reference sequence). V was clipped by 0 bases and J by 5 bases; unmatched bases: 6. Broader study findings: Between the patient and control groups, CD8+ Simpson's diversity did not differ significantly.

CDR3 and TCR beta VDJ profiling relied on a genomic DNA template. TCRdb independently ran MiXCR on the reads; one entry per CDR3 protein. The data contain some 170,000 distinct CDR3 sequences, less than 65% of them singletons. Sequencing input: sorted CD4+, CD8+, or CD8+CD57+ T cells (not recorded which) from PBMCs. This clonotype was obtained from a human donor with aplastic anemia. The chain recombines TRBV20-1 with TRBJ2-3, with TRBD2 identical over 12 bases. The CDR3 coding sequence is TGCAGTGCTAGAGACGCTAGCGGGGGGGCAATAGATACGCAGTATTTT. Its translation: CSARDASGGAIDTQYF.